A selection of T cell receptor beta chains follows, all from one sample in a study of response to subunit inactivated influenza vaccine. TCRdb ran MiXCR on the RT-PCR reads and lists one entry per CDR3 protein. Among 860,000 or so distinct CDR3 sequences, about 20% were seen once, and the ten largest hold roughly 10%. The sequenced sample was PBMCs from blood, obtained around 5 days after vaccination. The receptors derive from a man in his fifties who received an inactivated influenza vaccine. CDR3s include the opening cysteine and the closing phenylalanine or tryptophan. The D gene is left open where the match is weak. Clone size is shown for a subset of rows, as once, few, many or a class of expanded clone.

J: TRBJ2-3
D: NA
V: TRBV7-2
size: NA
DNA: TGTGCCAGCAGCTTAGCGCTCGGGGGAGACACAGATACGCAGTATTTT
CDR3: CASSLALGGDTDTQYF

J: TRBJ2-5
D: NA
V: TRBV25-1
size: few
DNA: TGTGCCAGCAGTGAATTTGCAGGGGAAGAGACCCAGTACTTC
CDR3: CASSEFAGEETQYF

J: TRBJ1-5
D: NA
V: TRBV4-1
size: few
DNA: TGCGCCAGCAGCCAAGGGCCTCCCACCCGCAATCAGCCCCAGCATTTT
CDR3: CASSQGPPTRNQPQHF

J: TRBJ2-1
D: TRBD2
V: TRBV24-1
size: NA
DNA: TGTGCCACCAGTGACCCCGGGACTACGGATGAGCAGTTCTTC
CDR3: CATSDPGTTDEQFF

J: TRBJ1-5
D: NA
V: TRBV20-1
size: many
DNA: TGCAGTGCCACTGAACAGGGTCTCAATCAGCCCCAGCATTTT
CDR3: CSATEQGLNQPQHF

J: TRBJ1-6
D: NA
V: TRBV12-3/TRBV12-4
size: few
DNA: TGTGCCAGCAGCCCTCTACCACCCGGACTAGGGAATTCACCCCTCCACTTT
CDR3: CASSPLPPGLGNSPLHF

J: TRBJ2-5
D: NA
V: TRBV12-3/TRBV12-4
size: NA
DNA: TGTGCCAGCAGGCGGGGGACAGCCCAAGAGACCCAGTACTTC
CDR3: CASRRGTAQETQYF

J: TRBJ2-7
D: TRBD2
V: TRBV6-2/TRBV6-3
size: once
DNA: TGTGCCAGCAGTTACGTAGCGGGAACCCGCGAGCAGTACTTC
CDR3: CASSYVAGTREQYF

J: TRBJ2-7
D: NA
V: TRBV5-1
size: NA
DNA: TGCGCCAGCAGCTCAGGGCCCAACTCCTACGAGCAGTACTTC
CDR3: CASSSGPNSYEQYF

J: TRBJ2-2
D: NA
V: TRBV20-1
size: few
DNA: TGCAGTGCTGCAAGCGGGCTGCGCACCGGGGAGCTGTTTTTT
CDR3: CSAASGLRTGELFF

J: TRBJ2-7
D: NA
V: TRBV11-2
size: NA
DNA: TGTGCCAGCAGCTTAGGGGTAGCGGAAACCTACGAGCAGTACTTC
CDR3: CASSLGVAETYEQYF

J: TRBJ2-5
D: TRBD2
V: TRBV5-1
size: few
DNA: TGCGCCAGCAGCGCCGGGACTAGCGGGTACCAAGAGACCCAGTACTTC
CDR3: CASSAGTSGYQETQYF

J: TRBJ2-2
D: TRBD1
V: TRBV6-1
size: few
DNA: TGTGCCAGCAGCCCGGGACAGGGGGCTAACGGGGAGCTGTTTTTT
CDR3: CASSPGQGANGELFF

J: TRBJ2-4
D: NA
V: TRBV5-1
size: NA
DNA: TGCGCCAGCAGCTTTGGGGGGGCGGGCAAAAACATTCAGTACTTC
CDR3: CASSFGGAGKNIQYF

J: TRBJ2-7
D: NA
V: TRBV5-1
size: NA
DNA: TGCGCCAGCACACAAGGACACTCCTACGAGCAGTACTTC
CDR3: CASTQGHSYEQYF

J: TRBJ2-7
D: NA
V: TRBV18
size: NA
DNA: TGTGCCAGCTCACCAAATAGTTTCTACGAGCAGTACTTC
CDR3: CASSPNSFYEQYF

J: TRBJ1-2
D: TRBD1
V: TRBV5-6
size: NA
DNA: TGTGCCAGCAGGATGACAGGGGGCTATGGCTACACCTTC
CDR3: CASRMTGGYGYTF

J: TRBJ2-7
D: NA
V: TRBV5-5
size: NA
DNA: TGTGCCAGCAGCCAGAGCGCCGGAACCTACGAGCAGTACTTC
CDR3: CASSQSAGTYEQYF

J: TRBJ2-7
D: NA
V: TRBV5-1
size: few
DNA: TGCGCCAGCAGCTTGGCCGTAGGCCCCGAGCAGTACTTC
CDR3: CASSLAVGPEQYF

J: TRBJ1-2
D: NA
V: TRBV4-3
size: NA
DNA: TGCGCCAGCAGCCAAACCCTGGGGGAGACAAGTCGTCGGGGCTACACCTTC
CDR3: CASSQTLGETSRRGYTF

J: TRBJ2-2
D: TRBD2
V: TRBV3-1
size: NA
DNA: TGTGCCAGCAGGCTACTTGGACTAGCGGGAGAGAACACCGGGGAGCTGTTTTTT
CDR3: CASRLLGLAGENTGELFF

J: TRBJ2-1
D: NA
V: TRBV7-2
size: NA
DNA: TGTGCCAGCAGCTTAGTCCGGGGGCTGGCCTACAATGAGCAGTTCTTC
CDR3: CASSLVRGLAYNEQFF